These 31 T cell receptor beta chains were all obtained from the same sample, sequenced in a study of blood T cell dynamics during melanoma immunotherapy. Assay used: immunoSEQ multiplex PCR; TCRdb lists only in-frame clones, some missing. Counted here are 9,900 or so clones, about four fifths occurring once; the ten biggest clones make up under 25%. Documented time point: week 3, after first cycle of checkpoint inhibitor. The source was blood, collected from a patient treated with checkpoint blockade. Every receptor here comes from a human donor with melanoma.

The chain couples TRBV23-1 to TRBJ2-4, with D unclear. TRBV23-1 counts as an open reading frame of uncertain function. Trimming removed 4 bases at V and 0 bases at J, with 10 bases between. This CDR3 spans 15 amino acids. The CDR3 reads CASSRIRVAKNIQYF. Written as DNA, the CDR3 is TGCGCCAGCAGTCGAATCCGAGTAGCCAAAAACATTCAGTACTTC.

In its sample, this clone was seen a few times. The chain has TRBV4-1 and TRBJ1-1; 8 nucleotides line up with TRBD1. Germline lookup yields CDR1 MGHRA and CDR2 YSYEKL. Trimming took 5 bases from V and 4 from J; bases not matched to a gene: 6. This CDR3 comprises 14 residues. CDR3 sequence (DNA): TGCGCCAGCAGCTCCGGACAGGGAGGCACTGAAGCTTTCTTT. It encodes CASSSGQGGTEAFF.

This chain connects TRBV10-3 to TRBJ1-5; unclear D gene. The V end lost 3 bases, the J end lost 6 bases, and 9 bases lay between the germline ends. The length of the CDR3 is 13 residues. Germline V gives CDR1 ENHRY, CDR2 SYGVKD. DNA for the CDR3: TGTGCCATCAGTGAACAGAGCGGTCAGCCCCAGCATTTT. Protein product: CAISEQSGQPQHF.

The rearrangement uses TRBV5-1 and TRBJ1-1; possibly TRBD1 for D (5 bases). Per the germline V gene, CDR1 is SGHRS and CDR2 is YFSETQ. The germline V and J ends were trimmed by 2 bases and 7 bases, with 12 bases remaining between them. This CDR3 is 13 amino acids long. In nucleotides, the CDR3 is TGCGCCAGCAGCTTTGGACAAAACGTTGAAGCTTTCTTT. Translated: CASSFGQNVEAFF. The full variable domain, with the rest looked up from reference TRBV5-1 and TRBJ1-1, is KAGVTQTPRYLIKTRGQQVTLSCSPISGHRSVSWYQQTPGQGLQFLFEYFSETQRNKGNFPGRFSGRQFSNSRSEMNVSTLELGDSALYLCASSFGQNVEAFFGQGTRLTVV.

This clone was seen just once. The CDR3 sequence: CASSSDLNTGELFF. The CDR3 DNA sequence: TGTGCCAGCAGTTCGGACCTTAACACCGGGGAGCTGTTTTTT. The rearrangement joins TRBV7-3 to TRBJ2-2; D gene uncertain. CDR1 and CDR2 from the germline V gene are SGHTA and FQGTGA. The CDR3 runs 14 residues. V was cut by 6 bases and J by 2 bases, with 10 bases left in between.

CDR3 protein: CATSTRDREDEQYF. The DNA for the CDR3 is TGTGCCACCAGCACCCGGGACAGGGAGGATGAGCAGTACTTC. V usage is TRBV15 and J usage is TRBJ2-7; TRBD1 agrees at 9 bases. The CDR3 has 14 residues. CDR1 is LNHNV and CDR2 is YYDKDF in the germline V gene (reference sequence). V gave up 4 bases and J gave up 7 bases; unmatched junction bases: 8.

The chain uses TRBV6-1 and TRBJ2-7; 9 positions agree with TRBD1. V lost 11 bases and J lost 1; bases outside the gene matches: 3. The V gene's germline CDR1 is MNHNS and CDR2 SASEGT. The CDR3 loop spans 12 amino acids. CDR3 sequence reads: CAGGQGSYEQYF. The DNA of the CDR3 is TGTGCCGGGGGACAGGGTTCCTACGAGCAGTACTTC.

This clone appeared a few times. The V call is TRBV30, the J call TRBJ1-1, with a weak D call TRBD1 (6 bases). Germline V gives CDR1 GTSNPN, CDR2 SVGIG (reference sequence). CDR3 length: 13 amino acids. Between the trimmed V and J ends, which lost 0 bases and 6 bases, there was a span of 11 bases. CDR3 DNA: TGTGCCTGGAGTGTAGGGGGGGTTGCTGAAGCTTTCTTT. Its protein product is CAWSVGGVAEAFF.

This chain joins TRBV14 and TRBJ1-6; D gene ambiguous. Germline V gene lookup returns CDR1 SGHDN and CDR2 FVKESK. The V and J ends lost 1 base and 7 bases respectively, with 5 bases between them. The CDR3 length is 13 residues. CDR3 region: CASSQGWNSPLHF. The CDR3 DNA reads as TGTGCCAGCAGCCAAGGTTGGAATTCACCCCTCCACTTT.

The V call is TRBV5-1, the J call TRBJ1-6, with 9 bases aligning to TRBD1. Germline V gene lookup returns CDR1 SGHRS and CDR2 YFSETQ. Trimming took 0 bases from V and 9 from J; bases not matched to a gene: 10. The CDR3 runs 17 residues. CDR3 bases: TGCGCCAGCAGCTTGGCGACCGGGACAGGGACCGGTTCACCCCTCCACTTT. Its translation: CASSLATGTGTGSPLHF. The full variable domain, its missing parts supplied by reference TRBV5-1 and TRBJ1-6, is KAGVTQTPRYLIKTRGQQVTLSCSPISGHRSVSWYQQTPGQGLQFLFEYFSETQRNKGNFPGRFSGRQFSNSRSEMNVSTLELGDSALYLCASSLATGTGTGSPLHFGNGTRLTVT.

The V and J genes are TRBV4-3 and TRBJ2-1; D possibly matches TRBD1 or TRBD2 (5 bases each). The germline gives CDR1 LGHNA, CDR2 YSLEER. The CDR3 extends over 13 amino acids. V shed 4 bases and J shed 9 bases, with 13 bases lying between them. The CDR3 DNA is TGCGCCAGCAGCCCGCCAGGGAGAGGTGAGCAGTTCTTC. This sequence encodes CASSPPGRGEQFF.

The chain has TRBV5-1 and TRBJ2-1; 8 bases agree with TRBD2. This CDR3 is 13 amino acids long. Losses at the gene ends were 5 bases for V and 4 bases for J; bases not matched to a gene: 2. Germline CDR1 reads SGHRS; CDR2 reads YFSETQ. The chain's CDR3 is CASREREYNEQFF. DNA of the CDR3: TGCGCCAGCAGAGAGCGGGAGTACAATGAGCAGTTCTTC.

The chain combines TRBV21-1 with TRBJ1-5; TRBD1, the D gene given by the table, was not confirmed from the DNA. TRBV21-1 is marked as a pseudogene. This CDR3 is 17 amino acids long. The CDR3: CASSKATGGYSNQPQHF. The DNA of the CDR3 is TGTGCCAGCAGCAAAGCCACAGGGGGATATAGCAATCAGCCCCAGCATTTT.

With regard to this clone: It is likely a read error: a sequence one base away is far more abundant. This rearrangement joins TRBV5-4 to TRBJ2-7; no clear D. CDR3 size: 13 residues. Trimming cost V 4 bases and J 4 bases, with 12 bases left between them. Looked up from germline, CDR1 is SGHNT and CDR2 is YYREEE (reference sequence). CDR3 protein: CASSQDRGYEQYV. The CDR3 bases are TGTGCCAGCAGCCAAGACCGAGGTTACGAGCAGTACGTC.

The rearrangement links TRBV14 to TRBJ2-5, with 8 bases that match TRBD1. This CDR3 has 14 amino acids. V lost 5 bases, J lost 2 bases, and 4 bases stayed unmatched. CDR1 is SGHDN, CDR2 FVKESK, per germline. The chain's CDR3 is CASSSTGGQETQYF. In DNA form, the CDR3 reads TGTGCCAGCAGCTCTACAGGGGGGCAAGAGACCCAGTACTTC.

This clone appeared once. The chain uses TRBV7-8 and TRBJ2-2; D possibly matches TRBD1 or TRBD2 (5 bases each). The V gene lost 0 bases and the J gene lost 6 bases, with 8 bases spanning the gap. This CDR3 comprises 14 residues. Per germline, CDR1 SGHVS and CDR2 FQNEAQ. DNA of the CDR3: TGTGCCAGCAGCTTAGCCCGGGACGCCGGGGAGCTGTTTTTT. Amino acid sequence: CASSLARDAGELFF.

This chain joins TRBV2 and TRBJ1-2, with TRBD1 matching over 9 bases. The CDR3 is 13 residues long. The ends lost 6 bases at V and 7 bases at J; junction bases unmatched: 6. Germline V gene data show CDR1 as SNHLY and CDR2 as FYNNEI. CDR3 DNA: TGTGCCAGCAGCAGGGACAGGGAAGGTGGCTACACCTTC. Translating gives CASSRDREGGYTF.

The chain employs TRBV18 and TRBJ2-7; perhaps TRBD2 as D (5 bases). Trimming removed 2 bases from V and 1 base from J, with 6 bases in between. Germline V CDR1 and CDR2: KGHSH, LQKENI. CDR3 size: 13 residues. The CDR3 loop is CASSPRESYEQYF. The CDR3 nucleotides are TGTGCCAGCTCACCAAGGGAGTCCTACGAGCAGTACTTC.

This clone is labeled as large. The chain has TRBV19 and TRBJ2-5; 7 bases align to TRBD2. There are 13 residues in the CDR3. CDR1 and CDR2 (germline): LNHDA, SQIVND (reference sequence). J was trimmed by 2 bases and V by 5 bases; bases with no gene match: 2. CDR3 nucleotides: TGTGCCAGTAGTGGGGACTATCAAGAGACCCAGTACTTC. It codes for CASSGDYQETQYF.

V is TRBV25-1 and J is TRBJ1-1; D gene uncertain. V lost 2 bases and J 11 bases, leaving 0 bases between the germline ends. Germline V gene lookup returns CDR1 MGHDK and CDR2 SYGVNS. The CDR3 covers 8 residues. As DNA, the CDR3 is TGTGCCAGCAGTGAAGCTTTCTTT. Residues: CASSEAFF.

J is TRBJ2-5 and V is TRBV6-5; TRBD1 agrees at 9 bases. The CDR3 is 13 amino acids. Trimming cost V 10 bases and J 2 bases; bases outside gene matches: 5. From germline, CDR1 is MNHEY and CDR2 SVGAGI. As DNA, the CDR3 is TGTGCCACCAGACAGGGGGGGCAAGAGACCCAGTACTTC. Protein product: CATRQGGQETQYF.

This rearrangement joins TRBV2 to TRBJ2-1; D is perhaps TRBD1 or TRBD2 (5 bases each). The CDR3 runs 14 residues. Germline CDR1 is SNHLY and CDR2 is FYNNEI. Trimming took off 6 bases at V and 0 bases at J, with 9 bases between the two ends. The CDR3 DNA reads TGTGCCAGCAGACCAGGGAGCTCCTACAATGAGCAGTTCTTC. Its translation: CASRPGSSYNEQFF.

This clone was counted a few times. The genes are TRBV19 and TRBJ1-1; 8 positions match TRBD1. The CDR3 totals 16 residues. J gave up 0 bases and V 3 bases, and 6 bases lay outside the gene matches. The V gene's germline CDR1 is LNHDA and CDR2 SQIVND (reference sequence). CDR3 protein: CASSIGQGPMNTEAFF. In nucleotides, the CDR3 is TGTGCCAGTAGTATCGGACAGGGACCCATGAACACTGAAGCTTTCTTT.

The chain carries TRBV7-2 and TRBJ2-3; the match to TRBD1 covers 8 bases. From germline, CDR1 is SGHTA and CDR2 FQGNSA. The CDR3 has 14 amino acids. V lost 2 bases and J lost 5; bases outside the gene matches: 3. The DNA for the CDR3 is TGTGCCAGCAGCTTAACAGGGGGAAGAGATACGCAGTATTTT. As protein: CASSLTGGRDTQYF.

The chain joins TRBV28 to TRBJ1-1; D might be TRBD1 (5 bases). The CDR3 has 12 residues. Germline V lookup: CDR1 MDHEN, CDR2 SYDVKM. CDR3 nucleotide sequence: TGTTCCTCTGGGGGGGTGAACACTGAAGCTTTCTTT. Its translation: CSSGGVNTEAFF.

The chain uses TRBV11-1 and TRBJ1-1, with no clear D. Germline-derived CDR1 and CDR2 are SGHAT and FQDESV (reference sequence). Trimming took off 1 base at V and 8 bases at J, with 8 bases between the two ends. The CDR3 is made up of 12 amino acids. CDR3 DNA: TGTGCCAGCAGCTTAGTACAGAAAGAAGCTTTCTTT. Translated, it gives CASSLVQKEAFF.

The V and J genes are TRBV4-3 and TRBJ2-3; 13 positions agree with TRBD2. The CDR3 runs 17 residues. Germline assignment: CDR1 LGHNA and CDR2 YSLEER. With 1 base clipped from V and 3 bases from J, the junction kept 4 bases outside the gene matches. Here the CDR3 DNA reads TGCGCCAGCAGCCAAGGACTAGCGGGAGGTAGGACAGATACGCAGTATTTT. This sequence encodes CASSQGLAGGRTDTQYF.

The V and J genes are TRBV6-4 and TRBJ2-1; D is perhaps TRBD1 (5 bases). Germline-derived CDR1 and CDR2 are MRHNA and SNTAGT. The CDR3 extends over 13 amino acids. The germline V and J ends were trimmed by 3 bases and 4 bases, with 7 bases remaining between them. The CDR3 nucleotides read TGTGCCAGCAGTGAGGACACTTACAATGAGCAGTTCTTC. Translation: CASSEDTYNEQFF.

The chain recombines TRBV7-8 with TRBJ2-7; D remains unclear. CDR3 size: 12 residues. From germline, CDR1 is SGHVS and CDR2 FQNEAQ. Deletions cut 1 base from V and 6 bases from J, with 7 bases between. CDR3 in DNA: TGTGCCAGCAGCTTAGGGGGAAGCGAGCAGTACGTC. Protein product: CASSLGGSEQYV.

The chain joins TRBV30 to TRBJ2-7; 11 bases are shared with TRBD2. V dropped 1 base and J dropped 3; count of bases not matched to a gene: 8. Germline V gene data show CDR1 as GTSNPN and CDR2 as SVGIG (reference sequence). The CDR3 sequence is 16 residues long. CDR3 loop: CAWSDLVTSGSYEQYF. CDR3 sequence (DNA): TGTGCCTGGAGTGACTTGGTCACTAGCGGGAGCTACGAGCAGTACTTC.

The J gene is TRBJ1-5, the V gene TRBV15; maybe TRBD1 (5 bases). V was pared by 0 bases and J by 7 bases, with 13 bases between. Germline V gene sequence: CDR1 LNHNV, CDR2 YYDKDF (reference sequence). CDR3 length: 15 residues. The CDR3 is CATSRDLGLKQPQHF. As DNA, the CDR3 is TGTGCCACCAGCAGAGATCTGGGACTGAAACAGCCCCAGCATTTT.